Listed below are T cell receptor beta chains from one sample, sequenced in a study of T cells in Graves' hyperthyroidism and ophthalmopathy. TCRdb reanalysed the multiplex PCR reads using MiXCR and keeps one entry per CDR3 protein. The sample has 96,000 or so distinct CDR3 sequences, about 51% seen once. Sequenced sample: blood. The receptors originated from a woman between 40 and 55 years old with Graves' hyperthyroidism. Each CDR3 is given with its conserved first and last residue. D genes are given only for firm matches. Where a row states a size, it is once, few, many or the class of an expanded clone; other rows omit it.

v_call	d_call	clone_size	j_call	cdr3_aa	cdr3_nt
TRBV2	TRBD2	NA	TRBJ2-5	CASLVGLAGTPQETQYF	TGTGCCAGCTTAGTAGGGCTAGCGGGAACACCTCAAGAGACCCAGTACTTC
TRBV6-5	NA	many	TRBJ1-5	CASSGQFNQPQHF	TGTGCCAGCTCTGGACAGTTCAATCAGCCCCAGCATTTT
TRBV5-1	NA	NA	TRBJ1-2	CASSLNTEDSAYGYTF	TGCGCCAGCAGCTTGAACACGGAGGACAGCGCGTATGGCTACACCTTC
TRBV19	NA	NA	TRBJ1-2	CVSSRGVGYGYTF	TGTGTCAGTAGTCGGGGGGTGGGCTATGGCTACACCTTC
TRBV29-1	NA	NA	TRBJ2-7	CSVLGGYAYEQYF	TGCAGCGTACTTGGGGGATATGCCTACGAGCAGTACTTC
TRBV20-1	TRBD1	NA	TRBJ1-6	CSARTGDSPLHF	TGCAGTGCTAGAACAGGGGATTCACCCCTCCACTTT
TRBV6-5	TRBD1	NA	TRBJ1-2	CASSFEGTGDGYTF	TGTGCCAGCAGTTTCGAGGGGACAGGGGATGGCTACACCTTC
TRBV7-9	NA	NA	TRBJ1-5	CASNVAGNQPQHF	TGTGCCAGCAACGTAGCGGGCAATCAGCCCCAGCATTTT
TRBV9	TRBD2	many	TRBJ2-7	CASSAGLAAYEQYF	TGTGCCAGCAGCGCGGGACTAGCGGCCTACGAGCAGTACTTC
TRBV19	TRBD1	many	TRBJ1-1	CASSLTGGGTEAFF	TGTGCCAGTAGTCTTACAGGGGGGGGCACTGAAGCTTTCTTT
TRBV20-1	NA	many	TRBJ1-5	CSALTEIAQHF	TGCAGTGCCCTGACGGAAATCGCCCAGCATTTT
TRBV24-1	NA	many	TRBJ2-5	CATAPHPGWSGGETQYF	TGTGCCACCGCGCCCCACCCAGGGTGGAGTGGGGGGGAGACCCAGTACTTC
TRBV7-6	NA	once	TRBJ1-5	CASSFDPAGRQGQPQHF	TGTGCCAGCAGCTTTGACCCGGCAGGGCGGCAGGGTCAGCCCCAGCATTTT
TRBV5-1	NA	NA	TRBJ2-5	CASSFTRGGETQYF	TGCGCCAGCAGCTTTACGAGGGGCGGAGAGACCCAGTACTTC
TRBV2	TRBD1	NA	TRBJ2-6	CPSSAGTVSGANVLTF	TGTCCCAGCAGTGCCGGGACAGTCTCTGGGGCCAACGTCCTGACTTTC
TRBV4-2	NA	NA	TRBJ1-3	CASSQDLGGNTIYF	TGTGCCAGCAGCCAAGATCTAGGGGGAAACACCATATATTTT
TRBV29-1	NA	NA	TRBJ1-4	CSKACATNEKLFF	TGCAGCAAGGCATGTGCAACTAATGAAAAACTGTTTTTT
TRBV4-1	NA	many	TRBJ1-2	CASSQGGLNGYTF	TGCGCCAGCAGCCAAGGAGGATTGAATGGCTACACCTTC
TRBV29-1	NA	NA	TRBJ1-2	CSSMGGQRPYGYTF	TGCAGCTCGATGGGTGGACAGCGACCTTATGGCTACACCTTC
TRBV7-9	NA	few	TRBJ2-7	CASSLQGLLSYEQYF	TGTGCCAGCAGCTTACAGGGGCTTCTTTCCTACGAGCAGTACTTC
TRBV7-9	NA	many	TRBJ2-7	CASSFRGTQAEQYF	TGTGCCAGCAGCTTCAGGGGCACCCAAGCCGAGCAGTACTTC
TRBV7-9	NA	NA	TRBJ2-5	CARSNTAQETQYF	TGTGCCAGGAGTAACACCGCCCAAGAGACCCAGTACTTC
TRBV14	NA	NA	TRBJ1-2	CASSQREALNNYGYTF	TGTGCCAGCAGCCAGAGAGAAGCACTAAATAACTATGGCTACACCTTC
TRBV5-1	TRBD2	many	TRBJ2-2	CASSLGSGTTGELFF	TGCGCCAGCAGCTTGGGCAGCGGGACCACCGGGGAGCTGTTTTTT
TRBV7-8	TRBD1	NA	TRBJ1-2	CASSSGQGANHGYTF	TGTGCCAGCAGCTCAGGGCAGGGGGCAAATCATGGCTACACCTTC
TRBV9	NA	many	TRBJ1-2	CASSADSYYGYTF	TGTGCCAGCAGTGCAGACAGCTACTATGGCTACACCTTC
TRBV30	NA	NA	TRBJ1-1	CAWSVILPGTEAFF	TGTGCCTGGAGTGTTATCCTTCCCGGCACTGAAGCTTTCTTT
TRBV7-9	TRBD1	NA	TRBJ1-4	CASSSPGGQEKLFF	TGTGCCAGCAGCTCCCCTGGGGGACAGGAAAAACTGTTTTTT
TRBV4-1	NA	NA	TRBJ1-1	CASSQVTARTEAFF	TGTGCCAGCAGCCAAGTGACAGCTAGGACTGAAGCTTTCTTT
TRBV7-9	NA	few	TRBJ2-5	CASQRETQYF	TGTGCCAGCCAAAGGGAGACCCAGTACTTC
TRBV5-4	NA	many	TRBJ2-2	CASRGPSVNTGELFF	TGTGCCAGCAGAGGTCCAAGCGTGAACACCGGGGAGCTGTTTTTT
TRBV30	NA	NA	TRBJ1-3	CAWSGGARDTIYF	TGTGCCTGGAGTGGAGGGGCTAGAGACACCATATATTTT
TRBV6-1	TRBD2	once	TRBJ2-6	CASSPGSGSRSGANVLTF	TGTGCCAGCTCACCCGGGAGCGGGAGCCGCTCTGGGGCCAACGTCCTGACTTTC
TRBV29-1	NA	few	TRBJ2-3	CSVEEGVGTDTQYF	TGCAGCGTTGAAGAGGGCGTCGGAACAGATACGCAGTATTTT
TRBV7-6	NA	NA	TRBJ1-2	CASSLGQGPNGYTF	TGTGCCAGCAGCTTAGGTCAGGGGCCCAATGGCTACACCTTC
TRBV6-6	TRBD2	NA	TRBJ2-3	CASLKREPSTDTQYF	TGTGCCAGCCTTAAGCGGGAACCTAGCACAGATACGCAGTATTTT
TRBV6-6	NA	many	TRBJ2-2	CASSYSVIPPNTGELFF	TGTGCCAGCAGTTACTCGGTTATTCCACCCAACACCGGGGAGCTGTTTTTT
TRBV6-1	NA	once	TRBJ1-5	CASSDGGEDQPQHF	TGTGCCAGCAGTGACGGAGGGGAGGACCAGCCCCAGCATTTT
TRBV7-2	TRBD2	once	TRBJ2-7	CASSTGLAGGSYEQYF	TGTGCCAGCAGCACGGGACTAGCGGGGGGATCCTACGAGCAGTACTTC
TRBV7-2	NA	many	TRBJ1-3	CASSAGTAGNTIYF	TGTGCCAGCAGCGCTGGGACGGCTGGAAACACCATATATTTT